Following are 30 T cell receptor beta chains from one sample sequenced in a study of graft-versus-host responses after intestinal transplantation. Antigen specificity for these receptors is unknown. Profiling relied on immunoSEQ multiplex PCR, and the TCRdb table lists in-frame clones only, not all of them. Counted here are about 40,000 clones, 85% to 95% occurring once; the ten biggest clones make up less than 0.65%. This specimen was unstimulated CD8+ T cells sorted from spleen or lymph node cells, taken before transplant. Receptors were obtained from a human donor who was the organ donor for an intestinal transplant.

The J gene is TRBJ2-7, the V gene TRBV5-4, with D maybe TRBD1 (5 bases). Looked up from germline, CDR1 is SGHNT and CDR2 is YYREEE (reference sequence). This CDR3 comprises 13 residues. Trimming left V 1 base short and J 1 base short, with 6 bases between. The CDR3 sequence is CASSLQGSYEQYF. DNA for the CDR3: TGTGCCAGCAGCTTGCAGGGTTCCTACGAGCAGTACTTC.

The V and J genes are TRBV4-2 and TRBJ1-1; possibly TRBD1 for D (6 bases). The CDR3 has 15 residues. Per the germline V gene, CDR1 is LGHNA and CDR2 is YNFKEQ. Trimming took 1 base from V and 0 from J, leaving 9 bases between them. CDR3 nucleotide sequence: TGTGCCAGCAGCCAAGTACAGGGATTGAACACTGAAGCTTTCTTT. Residues: CASSQVQGLNTEAFF.

As regards this clone: One end of the junction does not line up with germline, which may come from a read error. The rearrangement joins TRBV4-1 to TRBJ1-3; unclear D gene. The CDR3 spans 13 residues. Germline assignment: CDR1 MGHRA and CDR2 YSYEKL. The CDR3 is CASSHLLRNTIYF. The CDR3 region has the DNA TGTGCCAGCAGCCATCTCTTGCGGAACACCATATATTTT.

The chain is built from TRBV27 and TRBJ1-1; the D is unclear. Germline V lookup: CDR1 MNHEY, CDR2 SMNVEV (reference sequence). This CDR3 spans 14 amino acids. V lost 1 base and J lost 1, with 7 bases in between. The CDR3 loop reads CASSLFWGNTEAFF. The CDR3 DNA sequence: TGTGCCAGCAGTTTATTTTGGGGGAACACTGAAGCTTTCTTT.

The rearrangement uses TRBV30 and TRBJ2-7, with D maybe TRBD2 (6 bases). V lost 0 bases to trimming and J lost 6 bases, with 9 bases between them. Germline V gene data show CDR1 as GTSNPN and CDR2 as SVGIG (reference sequence). The CDR3 has 12 residues. The CDR3 region is CAWSVGSGEQYF. Written as DNA, the CDR3 is TGTGCCTGGAGTGTGGGTAGCGGCGAGCAGTACTTC.

The chain employs TRBV13 and TRBJ2-5, with 8 nucleotides matching TRBD2. The CDR3 totals 12 residues. CDR1 PRHDT and CDR2 FYEKMQ come from the germline V gene (reference sequence). V was pared by 5 bases and J by 7 bases, with 3 bases of the junction left unmatched. The CDR3 loop is CASSIRGGTQYF. DNA for the CDR3: TGTGCCAGCAGCATACGGGGGGGGACCCAGTACTTC.

The chain uses TRBV27 and TRBJ2-6; no clear D. There are 14 residues in the CDR3. With 3 bases removed from V and 2 bases from J, the gap between germline ends came to 5 bases. Per the germline V gene, CDR1 is MNHEY and CDR2 is SMNVEV (reference sequence). The CDR3 loop reads CASSLGAGANVLTF. The CDR3 region has the DNA TGTGCCAGCAGTTTGGGCGCTGGGGCCAACGTCCTGACTTTC.

This chain connects TRBV21-1 to TRBJ2-7; TRBD1 is taken as the D call from the table, unchecked against the DNA. TRBV21-1 is an annotated pseudogene. This CDR3 region has 15 residues. The CDR3 region is CASSEEKQGTYEQYF. In DNA form, the CDR3 reads TGTGCCAGCAGCGAAGAAAAGCAGGGCACCTACGAGCAGTACTTC.

The CDR3: CAGLRDTQYF. CDR3 coding DNA: TGTGCCGGTCTGAGGGATACGCAGTATTTT. The rearrangement joins TRBV6-5 to TRBJ2-3; D gene uncertain. Germline CDR1 and CDR2: MNHEY and SVGAGI. Trimming took off 11 bases at V and 6 bases at J, with 9 bases between the two ends. The CDR3 totals 10 residues.

This clone was counted once. The chain joins TRBV4-2 to TRBJ2-3; 10 nucleotides agree with TRBD2. CDR3 length: 19 amino acids. After removal of 1 base from V and 3 bases from J, the junction contained 13 bases not matched to a gene. Germline V gene data show CDR1 as LGHNA and CDR2 as YNFKEQ. In DNA, the CDR3 is TGTGCCAGCAGCCAAGCCTCCCCACTTTTAGCGGGGGGTACAGATACGCAGTATTTT. As protein: CASSQASPLLAGGTDTQYF.

This rearrangement joins TRBV4-2 to TRBJ2-1; D ambiguous. The CDR3 contains 12 residues. Trimming removed 0 bases from V and 10 bases from J, with 7 bases in between. The germline V gene has CDR1 LGHNA and CDR2 YNFKEQ. The CDR3 loop reads CASSQDGEEQFF. The DNA for the CDR3 is TGTGCCAGCAGCCAAGATGGGGAAGAGCAGTTCTTC.

The chain employs TRBV7-8 and TRBJ2-3, with 8 positions matching TRBD2. The CDR3 has 16 amino acids. Germline assignment: CDR1 SGHVS and CDR2 FQNEAQ. J was trimmed by 4 bases and V by 2 bases; bases with no gene match: 8. The CDR3 region is CASSLNTGGAADTQYF. As DNA, the CDR3 is TGTGCCAGCAGCTTAAATACCGGGGGGGCGGCAGATACGCAGTATTTT. Supplemented by reference TRBV7-8 and TRBJ2-3, the full variable domain reads GAGVSQSPRYKVAKRGQDVALRCDPISGHVSLFWYQQALGQGPEFLTYFQNEAQLDKSGLPSDRFFAERPEGSVSTLKIQRTQQEDSAVYLCASSLNTGGAADTQYFGPGTRLTVL.

The rearrangement joins TRBV15 to TRBJ2-5; the D call may be TRBD1 or TRBD2 (5 bases each). The V end was cut by 1 base, the J end by 5 bases, with 11 bases between. The CDR3 is 14 residues long. In germline, CDR1 is LNHNV, CDR2 YYDKDF (reference sequence). In DNA form, the CDR3 reads TGTGCCACCAGCAGAGTTCCGGGGACGGAGACCCAGTACTTC. Its protein product is CATSRVPGTETQYF.

The chain recombines TRBV2 with TRBJ2-5; no reliable D call. CDR1 is SNHLY and CDR2 is FYNNEI in the germline V gene. Deletions cut 1 base from V and 5 bases from J, with 5 bases between. The CDR3 length is 12 residues. This CDR3 reads CASSEVGETQYF. The DNA for the CDR3 is TGTGCCAGCAGTGAAGTTGGGGAGACCCAGTACTTC.

The chain carries TRBV7-8 and TRBJ2-3; 11 positions agree with TRBD2. Germline CDR1 SGHVS, CDR2 FQNEAQ. The CDR3 extends over 16 amino acids. The V and J ends lost 5 bases and 6 bases, in that order; junction bases with no gene match: 10. The CDR3 DNA reads as TGTGCCAGCAGCCCGCTTGGTAGCGGGGGGGCGGATACGCAGTATTTT. It yields the protein CASSPLGSGGADTQYF.

This chain connects TRBV10-3 to TRBJ2-7, with TRBD2 identical over 9 bases. Germline CDR1 is ENHRY and CDR2 is SYGVKD. The junction had 12 bases not matched to a gene; V was cut back by 4 bases and J by 5 bases. This CDR3 comprises 16 residues. CDR3 sequence reads: CAISVAGTSLPHEQYF. For the CDR3, the DNA is TGTGCCATCAGTGTTGCCGGGACTAGCTTACCCCACGAGCAGTACTTC.

A single count supports this clone. V is TRBV4-1 and J is TRBJ1-5; a weak D match, TRBD1 (6 bases). Germline CDR1 is MGHRA and CDR2 is YSYEKL. The CDR3 runs to 19 residues. V was cut by 0 bases and J by 4 bases, with 22 bases left in between. The CDR3 here is CASSQDRGYGRPKNQPQHF. In DNA form, the CDR3 reads TGCGCCAGCAGCCAAGATAGGGGGTATGGGCGACCGAAAAATCAGCCCCAGCATTTT.

The chain carries TRBV6-1 and TRBJ2-7, with TRBD2 matching 14 bases. V lost 5 bases to trimming and J lost 6 bases; unmatched junction nucleotides: 6. Germline lookup yields CDR1 MNHNS and CDR2 SASEGT. CDR3 length: 15 amino acids. The DNA for the CDR3 is TGTGCCAGCAGTCCCAGACTAGCGGGGGGGCGCGAGCAGTACTTC. Its protein product is CASSPRLAGGREQYF.

This chain links TRBV4-3 with TRBJ2-2; D is unclear. CDR1 is LGHNA and CDR2 is YSLEER in the germline V gene. Trimming pared 0 bases from V and 2 bases from J, leaving 10 bases between. The length of the CDR3 is 16 residues. In DNA, the CDR3 is TGCGCCAGCAGCCAAGACCCCCCGGTTAACACCGGGGAGCTGTTTTTT. This gives the protein CASSQDPPVNTGELFF.

The genes are TRBV4-1 and TRBJ2-3; D is ambiguous. Germline loops: CDR1 MGHRA, CDR2 YSYEKL. This CDR3 region has 12 residues. Trimming left V 1 base short and J 11 bases short, with 10 bases between. CDR3 sequence (DNA): TGCGCCAGCAGCCAAGTTGGAAGCGAGCAGTATTTT. Protein product: CASSQVGSEQYF.

The chain recombines TRBV9 with TRBJ2-2; D is undetermined. The CDR3 sequence is 13 residues long. Germline loops: CDR1 SGDLS, CDR2 YYNGEE. Trimming removed 0 bases at V and 2 bases at J, with 2 bases between. The CDR3 DNA sequence: TGTGCCAGCAGCGTAGACAACACCGGGGAGCTGTTTTTT. Protein sequence: CASSVDNTGELFF.

This chain links TRBV4-2 with TRBJ2-3, with 7 bases fitting TRBD2. Germline CDR1 is LGHNA and CDR2 is YNFKEQ. CDR3 length equals 15 residues. J gave up 3 bases and V 4 bases, and 7 bases lay outside the gene matches. In nucleotides, the CDR3 is TGTGCCAGCAGCCCCTGGGGGGGAGGGACAGATACGCAGTATTTT. This translates into CASSPWGGGTDTQYF.

The V call is TRBV4-1, the J call TRBJ1-2; the match to TRBD1 covers 11 bases. Germline lookup yields CDR1 MGHRA and CDR2 YSYEKL. Losses at the gene ends were 6 bases for V and 5 bases for J; bases not matched to a gene: 2. This CDR3 is 13 amino acids long. CDR3 nucleotides: TGCGCCAGCAGAGGGACAGGGGGGTATGGCTACACCTTC. Translating it yields CASRGTGGYGYTF.

V usage is TRBV9 and J usage is TRBJ2-5, with 12 bases matching TRBD2. The V gene's germline CDR1 is SGDLS and CDR2 YYNGEE. Germline trimming cut 5 bases from V and 4 bases from J; bases unmatched to any gene: 9. This CDR3 comprises 16 residues. This CDR3 is CASSPPSGGAGETQYF. CDR3 coding DNA: TGTGCCAGCAGTCCGCCTAGCGGGGGGGCCGGAGAGACCCAGTACTTC.

V gene TRBV5-1 combines with J gene TRBJ2-1, with D maybe TRBD1 (5 bases). CDR3 length: 16 residues. V shed 0 bases and J shed 0 bases, with 10 bases lying between them. Per the germline V gene, CDR1 is SGHRS and CDR2 is YFSETQ. The CDR3 nucleotides read TGCGCCAGCAGCTTGGCCTGGGGCTCCTCCTACAATGAGCAGTTCTTC. Protein product: CASSLAWGSSYNEQFF.

The rearrangement links TRBV5-4 to TRBJ2-1, with a possible D match to TRBD2 (5 bases). V lost 0 bases to trimming and J lost 6 bases, with 19 bases between them. The CDR3 spans 17 residues. Per germline, CDR1 SGHNT and CDR2 YYREEE (reference sequence). The CDR3 is CASSLAGVAKVGNEQFF. The CDR3 nucleotides are TGTGCCAGCAGCTTGGCCGGGGTAGCGAAGGTCGGCAATGAGCAGTTCTTC.

This sequence joins TRBV5-4 and TRBJ2-1; 12 bases are a match to TRBD2. Trimming at V came to 3 bases and at J to 0 bases, leaving 7 bases not matched to a gene. CDR3 length: 18 amino acids. The germline V gene encodes CDR1 SGHNT and CDR2 YYREEE (reference sequence). CDR3 in DNA: TGTGCCAGCAGCTCAGGACTAGCGGGACGAAGCTCCTACAATGAGCAGTTCTTC. Its protein is CASSSGLAGRSSYNEQFF. Using reference TRBV5-4 and TRBJ2-1 for the parts outside the CDR3, the full variable domain is ETGVTQSPTHLIKTRGQQVTLRCSSQSGHNTVSWYQQALGQGPQFIFQYYREEENGRGNFPPRFSGLQFPNYSSELNVNALELDDSALYLCASSSGLAGRSSYNEQFFGPGTRLTVL.

V usage is TRBV15 and J usage is TRBJ1-5; possible D gene TRBD1, 6 bases. Trimming took off 0 bases at V and 7 bases at J, with 19 bases between the two ends. The CDR3 consists of 17 residues. The V gene's germline CDR1 is LNHNV and CDR2 YYDKDF (reference sequence). CDR3 DNA sequence: TGTGCCACCAGCAGAGATTGGGGGGCCGCCGGTGACCAGCCCCAGCATTTT. Its protein is CATSRDWGAAGDQPQHF.

This chain joins TRBV4-1 and TRBJ2-7, with D maybe TRBD1 (5 bases). Trimming took 1 base from V and 3 from J, leaving 19 bases between them. Germline CDR1 is MGHRA and CDR2 is YSYEKL. The CDR3 runs 17 residues. The CDR3 is CASSQAADRAPYYEQYF. The CDR3 coding sequence is TGCGCCAGCAGCCAAGCCGCAGACAGAGCCCCTTACTACGAGCAGTACTTC.

This chain uses TRBV5-1 with TRBJ2-7; 9 bases are shared with TRBD2. V dropped 4 bases and J dropped 4; count of bases not matched to a gene: 9. The CDR3 is 15 amino acids. CDR1 is SGHRS, CDR2 YFSETQ, per germline. The CDR3 here is CASSLGGRGGYEQYF. The CDR3 coding sequence is TGCGCCAGCAGCCTGGGCGGGCGGGGGGGATACGAGCAGTACTTC.